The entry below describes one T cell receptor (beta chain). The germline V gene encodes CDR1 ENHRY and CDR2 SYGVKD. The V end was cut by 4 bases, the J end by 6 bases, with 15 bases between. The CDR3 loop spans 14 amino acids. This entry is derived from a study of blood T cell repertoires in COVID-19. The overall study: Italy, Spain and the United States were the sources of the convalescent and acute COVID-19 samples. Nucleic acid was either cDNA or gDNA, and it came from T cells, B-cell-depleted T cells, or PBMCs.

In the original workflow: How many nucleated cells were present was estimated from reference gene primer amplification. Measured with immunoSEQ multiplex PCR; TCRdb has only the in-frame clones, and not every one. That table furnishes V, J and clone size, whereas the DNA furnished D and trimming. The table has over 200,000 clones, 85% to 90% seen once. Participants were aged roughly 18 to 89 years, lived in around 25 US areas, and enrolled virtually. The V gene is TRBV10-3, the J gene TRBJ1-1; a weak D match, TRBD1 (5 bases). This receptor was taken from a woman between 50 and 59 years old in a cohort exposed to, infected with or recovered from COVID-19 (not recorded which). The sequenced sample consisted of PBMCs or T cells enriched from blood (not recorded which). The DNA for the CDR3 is TGTGCCATCAGTGCCAGGGAGGTTGGTGCTGAAGCTTTCTTT. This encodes CAISAREVGAEAFF.